A single sample gave rise to the 20 T cell receptor beta chains below, sequenced in a study of Graves' ophthalmopathy and Graves' hyperthyroidism. RNA served as the template for amplifying TCR beta CDR3 regions. First-round RT-PCR employed HTBI primers, with a second-round multiplex PCR after it. Via MiXCR, TCRdb re-called the multiplex PCR reads, giving one row per CDR3 protein. The sample records roughly 160,000 distinct CDR3 sequences, more than 30% being singletons. Sequences were obtained from peripheral blood. Source of these receptors: a woman aged 40-49 years with Graves' ophthalmopathy.

This clonotype was counted many times. V gene TRBV6-1 combines with J gene TRBJ2-7; 13 nucleotides align to TRBD2. Germline V CDR1 and CDR2: MNHNS, SASEGT. After removal of 4 bases from V and 0 bases from J, the junction contained 9 bases not matched to a gene. This CDR3 comprises 18 residues. Here the CDR3 DNA reads TGTGCCAGCAGTGTGACCGGGACTAGCGGGGATAGCTCCTACGAGCAGTACTTC. Protein sequence: CASSVTGTSGDSSYEQYF.

This clonotype was counted ten times or more. This chain links TRBV12-3 or TRBV12-4 with TRBJ2-5; TRBD2 is a possible D gene (6 bases). V lost 7 bases and J lost 3, with 15 bases in between. This CDR3 comprises 14 residues. The CDR3 here is CASKKGLREETQYF. The CDR3 nucleotides read TGTGCCAGCAAAAAGGGACTCCGGGAAGAGACCCAGTACTTC.

The sample holds many counts of this clonotype. The chain has TRBV29-1 and TRBJ1-1; D may be TRBD1 (5 bases). Trimming shortened V by 0 bases and J by 1 base, and 9 bases separated the two germline ends. The CDR3 spans 14 residues. CDR1 is SQVTM, CDR2 ANQGSEA, per germline. This chain's CDR3 is CSVEDDRQNTEAFF. CDR3 in DNA: TGCAGCGTTGAAGACGACAGACAGAACACTGAAGCTTTCTTT.

This clonotype came up many times. The rearrangement joins TRBV7-8 to TRBJ2-5; TRBD1 might be the D (5 bases). The germline gives CDR1 SGHVS, CDR2 FQNEAQ. The V end was cut by 4 bases, the J end by 4 bases, with 13 bases between. The CDR3 is 14 amino acids. The CDR3 DNA reads TGTGCCAGCAGCTGGACACTTCAGGGAGAGACCCAGTACTTC. Residues: CASSWTLQGETQYF.

This clonotype was picked up many times. The chain is built from TRBV12-3 or TRBV12-4 and TRBJ1-6; D perhaps matches TRBD1 (6 bases). The CDR3 runs to 16 residues. V lost 7 bases, J lost 7 bases, and 20 bases lay in between. For the CDR3, the DNA is TGTGCCAGCACCGGAACAGGGAACCTTTACAATTCACCCCTCCACTTT. Translation: CASTGTGNLYNSPLHF.

The V gene is TRBV28, the J gene TRBJ1-2; TRBD1 aligns across 7 bases. After removal of 8 bases from V and 4 bases from J, the junction contained 10 bases not matched to a gene. The CDR3 has 14 residues. Germline V gives CDR1 MDHEN, CDR2 SYDVKM. CDR3 residues: CASYAGGLGYGYTF. The DNA of the CDR3 is TGTGCCAGCTATGCAGGGGGATTGGGCTATGGCTACACCTTC.

In DNA form, the CDR3 reads TGTGCCAGCAGTCCTCGACAGGGGGCGAGCTACGAGCAGTACTTC. It yields the protein CASSPRQGASYEQYF. The chain is built from TRBV27 and TRBJ2-7; 10 nucleotides align to TRBD1. The V and J ends lost 5 bases and 3 bases, in that order; junction bases with no gene match: 7. CDR1 is MNHEY and CDR2 is SMNVEV in the germline V gene (reference sequence). The CDR3 covers 15 residues.

This clonotype was counted many times. The CDR3 is CASSLGSGPLSGELFF. For the CDR3, the DNA is TGTGCCAGCAGCTTAGGTTCAGGGCCTCTATCCGGGGAGCTGTTTTTT. The V call is TRBV7-8, the J call TRBJ2-2; D might be TRBD1 (5 bases). Germline CDR1 reads SGHVS; CDR2 reads FQNEAQ. Trimming left V 1 base short and J 6 bases short, with 15 bases between. The CDR3 extends over 16 amino acids.

The chain links TRBV13 to TRBJ2-3; a weak D match, TRBD2 (6 bases). The germline V gene has CDR1 PRHDT and CDR2 FYEKMQ (reference sequence). The V and J ends lost 1 base and 1 base respectively, with 24 bases between them. The CDR3 is 20 amino acids. The CDR3: CASSLAIAVRTPRGTDTQYF. DNA for the CDR3: TGTGCCAGCAGCTTAGCTATAGCGGTGAGGACCCCTCGAGGCACAGATACGCAGTATTTT.

CDR3 amino acids: CASSSPGGGSGYTF. The CDR3, as DNA: TGTGCCAGCAGTTCCCCAGGGGGAGGGTCTGGCTACACCTTC. The rearrangement uses TRBV12-3 or TRBV12-4 and TRBJ1-2, with TRBD1 identical over 7 bases. CDR3 length equals 14 residues. With V trimmed by 4 bases and J by 7 bases, 9 bases remained unmatched.

This sequence joins TRBV6-1 and TRBJ1-2; 9 nucleotides line up with TRBD1. The CDR3 has 16 residues. V lost 5 bases and J lost 3; bases outside the gene matches: 10. CDR1 MNHNS and CDR2 SASEGT come from the germline V gene. Here the CDR3 reads CASSRIRDRDYYGYTF. The CDR3 DNA reads as TGTGCCAGCAGTCGAATCCGGGACAGGGATTACTATGGCTACACCTTC.

There are many counts of this clonotype. This chain uses TRBV5-1 with TRBJ2-7; TRBD1 agrees at 11 bases. Germline CDR1 reads SGHRS; CDR2 reads YFSETQ. The CDR3 spans 17 residues. V was clipped by 4 bases and J by 0 bases; unmatched bases: 9. The CDR3 here is CASSILGTGGFSYEQYF. In DNA, the CDR3 is TGCGCCAGCAGCATACTTGGGACAGGGGGTTTCTCCTACGAGCAGTACTTC.

The chain employs TRBV6-5 and TRBJ1-5; D might be TRBD1 (6 bases). CDR3 length: 15 amino acids. The germline V gene encodes CDR1 MNHEY and CDR2 SVGAGI. The V end was cut by 0 bases, the J end by 4 bases, with 10 bases between. DNA for the CDR3: TGTGCCAGCAGTTACTCGCCGGGGGCGAATCAGCCCCAGCATTTT. Translation: CASSYSPGANQPQHF.

This clonotype was recorded many times. The V gene is TRBV25-1, the J gene TRBJ2-7; 8 nucleotides match TRBD1. Germline CDR1 reads MGHDK; CDR2 reads SYGVNS. Trimming cost V 4 bases and J 2 bases; bases outside gene matches: 4. The CDR3 runs 14 residues. Here the CDR3 DNA reads TGTGCCAGCAGTGCACCGGGACAGGCCTACGAGCAGTACTTC. Protein sequence: CASSAPGQAYEQYF.

This clonotype was seen at least ten times. The chain couples TRBV6-5 to TRBJ2-5; D might be TRBD2 (7 bases). V gave up 7 bases and J gave up 0 bases, with 21 bases separating them. Looked up from germline, CDR1 is MNHEY and CDR2 is SVGAGI. This CDR3 comprises 17 residues. CDR3 nucleotides: TGTGCCAGCACCCCCTGGGGGGGGGGCGTATACCAAGAGACCCAGTACTTC. Its translation is CASTPWGGGVYQETQYF.

This clonotype has ten or more counts. This chain links TRBV10-3 with TRBJ2-2, with D tentatively TRBD1 or TRBD2 (5 bases each). Trimming removed 6 bases at V and 0 bases at J, with 14 bases between. This CDR3 spans 16 amino acids. In germline, CDR1 is ENHRY, CDR2 SYGVKD. CDR3 bases: TGTGCCATCAGCCCCACCGGGACGGCGAACACCGGGGAGCTGTTTTTT. Its protein is CAISPTGTANTGELFF.

V is TRBV7-2 and J is TRBJ1-1; 7 nucleotides line up with TRBD1. The germline CDR1 and CDR2 sequences are SGHTA and FQGNSA. CDR3 length equals 14 residues. The J segment lost 7 bases and the V segment lost 4 bases, leaving 9 bases of the junction unmatched. Written as DNA, the CDR3 is TGTGCCAGCAGCTCGGGAGGGACAGCACTTGAAGCTTTCTTT. Amino acid sequence: CASSSGGTALEAFF.

This clonotype was counted at least ten times. The genes are TRBV5-1 and TRBJ1-2; the D is unclear. This CDR3 has 16 residues. Germline CDR1 and CDR2: SGHRS and YFSETQ. Deletions cut 2 bases from V and 0 bases from J, with 14 bases between. CDR3 nucleotides: TGCGCCAGCAGCTTCAACGGGCTGCCGACTAACTATGGCTACACCTTC. This translates into CASSFNGLPTNYGYTF.

The chain combines TRBV28 with TRBJ1-1, with a weak D call TRBD1 (6 bases). This CDR3 is built from 18 residues. V lost 3 bases and J lost 1, with 21 bases in between. In germline, CDR1 is MDHEN, CDR2 SYDVKM. The CDR3 sequence: CASSFPLEGEVGNTEAFF. CDR3 nucleotides: TGTGCCAGCAGTTTCCCCCTTGAGGGGGAGGTGGGGAACACTGAAGCTTTCTTT. Together with reference TRBV28 and TRBJ1-1, the CDR3 gives the full variable domain: DVKVTQSSRYLVKRTGEKVFLECVQDMDHENMFWYRQDPGLGLRLIYFSYDVKMKEKGDIPEGYSVSREKKERFSLILESASTNQTSMYLCASSFPLEGEVGNTEAFFGQGTRLTVV.

This clonotype was seen repeatedly, ten times or more. The chain combines TRBV29-1 with TRBJ1-2; D gene uncertain. Germline CDR1 reads SQVTM; CDR2 reads ANQGSEA. V lost 6 bases and J lost 10, with 12 bases in between. The CDR3 spans 10 residues. The CDR3 nucleotides read TGCAGCGTCCTTCACCCGACCTACACCTTC. Encoded protein: CSVLHPTYTF.